This T cell receptor (beta chain) was found in a study of cytomegalovirus exposure and HLA in healthy donors (dated by TCRdb to about 2017). Describing the broader study: An earlier analysis of approximately 640 of the donors reported roughly 300 Gb of sequence data and roughly 110 million unique TCR beta sequences from around 200 million T cells. Donor age, sex, ethnicity and CMV serostatus were compiled alongside the repertoire data. About 5 DR-DQ haplotypes were handled as single units for association and clustering, since linkage in the cohort was strong. Every discovery cohort repertoire had been produced on one sequencing platform. To study patterns of TCR occurrence, a later analysis re-analyzed previously published TCR beta repertoires from more than 550 donors and added high-resolution HLA genotyping. To predict cytomegalovirus infection status, the study combined high-throughput TCR immunosequencing, statistical association of individual TCRs with disease status, and machine learning. The study used immunosequencing to profile the T cell repertoires of hundreds of subjects and linked those repertoires to cytomegalovirus serostatus. Rather than drawing on any new phenotypic data, the later analysis identified candidate immune exposures from TCR beta sequences and the way those sequences occurred across donors. The study was designed to test whether signatures of past pathogen exposure could be identified by cataloging public T cell receptors. Of the roughly 410 genotyped donors, 65% to 90% were placed in the genetic ancestry cluster associated with self-reported Caucasian donors. Across 300 to 500 genotyped donors of the cohort, an average of about 240,000 unique TCR beta nucleotide sequences per donor were sequenced, and 15% to 20% of those sequences were non-productive. HLA typing covered class I and class II loci at four-digit resolution. An early release that covered more than 550 HLA-typed donors contained approximately 300 gigabases of sequencing data and 85 million to 100 million unique TCR sequences. An earlier analysis of about 600 of the donors used high-throughput TCR beta sequencing to judge whether each TCR beta V gene segment behaved as functional or pseudogenic. A separate validation cohort of roughly 110 different subjects was used in addition to the approximately 610-subject first cohort. A later genetic analysis took genome-wide SNP genotypes for about three fifths of the 666 donors and used that subset as a discovery cohort. Typing coverage varied by locus: roughly 629-640 donors for A, B, C, DRB1 and DQB1; under 550 for DQA1; about 600 for DPA1; around 450 for DPB1. What the authors observed across the whole study: For the cohort, immune exposure information was limited to CMV serostatus. In a later analysis, around 17,000 TCR beta sequences were associated with specific HLA alleles at a false discovery rate of 0.05. When HLA alleles, especially DR and DQ, strongly co-occurred, attributing TCR associations to individual alleles was difficult. In a later genetic analysis, a missense DCLRE1C variant was associated with V-gene and J-gene trimming of TCR beta chains, and the association was replicated in an independent cohort. In an earlier analysis of 587 of the donors, most TCR beta V segments appeared in productive rearrangements about 90% or about 30% of the time, broadly matching IMGT annotations. Three of the identified cytomegalovirus-associated TCR beta chains were confirmed in vitro to be specific for cytomegalovirus antigens. In a later analysis, most CMV-associated TCR beta chains were found to appear HLA-restricted, with HLA associations seemingly driven largely by CMV exposure. According to a later analysis, parvovirus B19, influenza, CMV and Epstein-Barr virus appeared linked to several top co-occurrence clusters. Compared with the approximately 600-donor mean, donors in an Asian-associated ancestry cluster had fewer N-insertions in productive TCRs, according to a later genetic analysis. The authors suggested that the approach could potentially be generalized to other disease states and immunological phenotypes. The classifier was reported to diagnose cytomegalovirus status with high specificity and sensitivity in both the original cohort and the validation cohort. Linkage disequilibrium might explain the correlated functional status among segregating V segments, but an unknown experimental factor could not be excluded. Only TCR beta chains were sequenced in this cohort, and the absence of alpha or paired-chain data limited detectable features. In a later analysis, HLA-associated TCR beta chains were found to be more clonally expanded and to have lower generation probabilities than equally common non-associated chains. Because counts were too low, some 16 rarely observed V segments, including chromosome 9 orphons, were excluded from the earlier analysis of several hundred of the donors. Because some donors lacked HLA typing at each locus, the association tests relied only on the typed subset. In a later analysis, TCR association rates were found to vary across HLA loci, with the most associated TCRs seen for DRB1 alleles and the fewest for HLA-C alleles. The 87-base-pair reads could not distinguish some IMGT-functional V segments, including TRBV6-2 and TRBV6-3, so those segments were excluded. Roughly uniform sequencing depth across donors was assumed in presence/absence analyses, although this assumption may not hold. Across donors, most TCR sequences were observed very rarely, whereas some public TCRs were present in many individuals. A total of fewer than 200 TCR beta chains were listed by the study as associated with cytomegalovirus. A further reported finding was that TCR beta sequences accurately predicted the HLA-A and HLA-B alleles for most subjects in the first cohort. The sequencing pipeline was judged likely to have produced a cluster of highly shared sequence variants as a technical artifact.

Worth noting for this clone: The specificity of this receptor is unknown. It has no much larger one-base neighbor in the sample; base qualities were not kept.

The cohort consisted of more than 650 healthy bone marrow donors. At the time of sampling, every cohort member was nominally healthy, though immune exposures that went unrecorded were likely present. The donor tested CMV seropositive, placing the donor among the roughly 300 seropositive members of the cohort. A peripheral blood sample was collected from each donor, and TCR beta sequencing was performed on peripheral blood mononuclear cells. Genomic DNA extraction from the blood cell samples was performed with the Qiagen DNeasy Blood Extraction Kit. A distance of 14 bases separates the germline ends of V and J, which lose 5 bases and 4 bases respectively. For CDR1 and CDR2, the germline V gene lists SGHTA and FQGNSA. Taken from cysteine to phenylalanine, the CDR3 has 14 residues. Of the read, only the CDR3 DNA is kept; its 42 bases are in frame from base 1. Libraries were prepared through the immunoSEQ multiplex PCR assay. A mixture of 60 forward primers for TCR Vbeta segments and 13 reverse primers for TCR Jbeta segments was used in the multiplex PCR. Amplification of the CDR3 region of rearranged TCR beta genes was performed with a multiplex PCR assay on genomic DNA. On the Illumina HiSeq System, the amplified TCR beta libraries were sequenced as 87-base-pair reads. As for how the authors treated the data: A later analysis tallied roughly 76 million unique TCR beta chains across the 666 repertoires, and about 10 million of those chains were shared by two or more donors. Raw reads were error-corrected and collapsed into unique sequences by a nearest-neighbor algorithm in which closely related sequences were merged to remove PCR and sequencing errors. Alignment of CDR3 sequences to IMGT reference sequences was used to assign V, D and J gene segments. For a sequence to be retained, a match of at least six nucleotides was required to both a V gene segment and a J gene segment. Rearrangements were classified as productive when the CDR3 lacked stop codons and remained in frame with V and J, and all other rearrangements were classified as non-productive. Following IMGT convention, CDR3 was defined as the stretch from the second conserved V-encoded cysteine to the conserved J-encoded phenylalanine. In an earlier analysis of just under 600 of the donors, sequences lacking an unambiguous match to a single V gene segment were excluded. In an earlier analysis of several hundred of the donors, V segments were called functional above 56.7% productive rearrangements and were called segregating when the between-donor standard deviation exceeded 5%. A statistical classification framework was built to diagnose cytomegalovirus status from the catalog of TCR beta chain sequences. In a later analysis, V and J genes were assigned by comparing TCR nucleotide sequences against IMGT/GENE-DB human TR gene sequences. The TCRdist pipeline was used in a later analysis to assign CDR3 sequences and most-parsimonious VDJ recombination scenarios. A later analysis defined each TCR beta chain by its CDR3 amino acid sequence plus V-gene family, and excluded reads lacking a unique V-gene family. To address suspected cross-contamination and a sequencing artifact, a later analysis removed under 600 highly shared, low-generation-probability nucleotide sequences. In a later analysis, a clonal expansion index was calculated for each public chain from normalized within-repertoire ranks of inferred template counts. In a later analysis, generation probabilities were computed with a VDJ recombination model fitted to out-of-frame rearrangements, and the resulting probabilities were checked against IGoR. In a later analysis, TCR-TCR, TCR-HLA and TCR-CMV co-occurrence was scored with hypergeometric tests, and a repertoire-size bias correction was applied to TCR pairs. To estimate false discovery rates, a later analysis permuted the HLA or CMV assignments 20 times. In a later analysis, co-occurring TCRs were grouped using DBSCAN, with TCRdist sequence similarity added in when clustering inside HLA-allele-positive subsets. Co-occurrence clustering excluded repertoires with fewer than 30,000 or more than 120,000 public chains, plus five with anomalous nucleotide sharing. TCRdb's version of the immuneACCESS table is confined to in-frame rearrangements and falls short of the full clone set. An unresolved V gene accounts for under half of the shortfall where checked; the remainder is of unknown origin. V, J and clone size are those of that table, while D and trimming were read from the DNA. In this sample the table shows 65,000 to 90,000 clones, 65% to 85% of which occur a single time. The top ten clonotypes cover 16% of the sample.

The receptor was derived from a woman aged 40 to 50 in good health and CMV-seropositive. The specimen sequenced was PBMCs. The V and J genes are TRBV7-2 and TRBJ1-2; there is no confident call for the D gene. The DNA sequence is TGTGCCAGCAGCCCGAGGAACGAGCTCTATGGCTACACCTTC. Its amino acids are CASSPRNELYGYTF.